This entry features one TCR beta chain sequence. These data originate in a study of OX40 agonist ivuxolimab in advanced cancers. Study-wide background: It was permissible to have had prior anti-PD-1, anti-PD-L1 or anti-CTLA-4 therapy, and approximately 41% had some.

TCRdb keeps only in-frame clones here, not all; method: immunoSEQ multiplex PCR. The repertoire holds approximately 65,000 clones, with under 95% as singletons. The CDR3 is 14 residues long. V lost 5 bases and J lost 4, with 13 bases in between. Germline CDR1 is MNHEY and CDR2 is SVGAGI. The TCR sequence derives from an adult with an advanced solid tumor such as melanoma, head and neck, liver or kidney cancer. V usage is TRBV6-5 and J usage is TRBJ2-3, with D tentatively TRBD2 (6 bases). The sample was CD4+ or CD8+ T cells sorted from blood, taken in a trial of the OX40 agonist ivuxolimab. The CDR3: CASSVPRESDTQYF. The CDR3, as DNA: TGTGCCAGCAGTGTACCCCGGGAGTCAGATACGCAGTATTTT.